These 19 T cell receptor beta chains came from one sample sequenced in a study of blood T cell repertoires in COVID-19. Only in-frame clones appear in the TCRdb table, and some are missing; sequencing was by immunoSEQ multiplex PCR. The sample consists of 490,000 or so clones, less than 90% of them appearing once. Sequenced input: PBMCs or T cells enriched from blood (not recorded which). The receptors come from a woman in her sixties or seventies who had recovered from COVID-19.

CDR3 coding DNA: TGTGCCAGCAGGGTCACCAAGACACAGACTGAAGCTTTCTTT. Its protein product is CASRVTKTQTEAFF. The rearrangement uses TRBV2 and TRBJ1-1; D unclear. The germline V gene has CDR1 SNHLY and CDR2 FYNNEI. The CDR3 length is 14 residues. V lost 6 bases and J 5 bases, leaving 16 bases between the germline ends.

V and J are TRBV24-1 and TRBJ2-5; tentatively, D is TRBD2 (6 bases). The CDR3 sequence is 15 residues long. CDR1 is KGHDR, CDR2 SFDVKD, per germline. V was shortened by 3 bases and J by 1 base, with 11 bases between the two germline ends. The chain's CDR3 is CATSDASGSQETQYF. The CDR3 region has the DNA TGTGCCACCAGTGATGCCAGCGGGTCCCAAGAGACCCAGTACTTC.

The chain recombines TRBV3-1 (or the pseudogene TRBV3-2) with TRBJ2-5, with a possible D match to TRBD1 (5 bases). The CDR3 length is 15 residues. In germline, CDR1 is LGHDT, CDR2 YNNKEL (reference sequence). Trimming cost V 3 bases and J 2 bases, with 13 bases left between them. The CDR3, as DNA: TGTGCCAGCAGCCAGATATGGGCAGGGCAAGAGACCCAGTACTTC. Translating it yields CASSQIWAGQETQYF.

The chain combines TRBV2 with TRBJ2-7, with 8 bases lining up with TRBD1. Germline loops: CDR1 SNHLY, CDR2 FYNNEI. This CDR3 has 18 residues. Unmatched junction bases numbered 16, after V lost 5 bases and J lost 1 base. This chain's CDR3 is CASSSEFLGQGTSYEQYF. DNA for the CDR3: TGTGCCAGCAGTTCCGAATTCTTAGGACAGGGAACGTCCTACGAGCAGTACTTC.

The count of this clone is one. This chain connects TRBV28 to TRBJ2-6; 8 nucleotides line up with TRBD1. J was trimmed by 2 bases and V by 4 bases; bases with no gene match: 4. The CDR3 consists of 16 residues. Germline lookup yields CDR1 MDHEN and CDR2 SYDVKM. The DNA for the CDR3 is TGTGCCAGCAGTTCGACAGGGGACGCTGGGGCCAACGTCCTGACTTTC. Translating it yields CASSSTGDAGANVLTF.

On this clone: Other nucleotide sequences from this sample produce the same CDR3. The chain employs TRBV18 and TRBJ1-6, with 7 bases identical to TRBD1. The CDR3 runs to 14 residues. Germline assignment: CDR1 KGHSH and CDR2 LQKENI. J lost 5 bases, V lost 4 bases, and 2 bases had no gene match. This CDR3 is CASSQTGDNSPLHF. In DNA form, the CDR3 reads TGTGCCAGCTCACAAACAGGGGATAATTCACCCCTCCACTTT.

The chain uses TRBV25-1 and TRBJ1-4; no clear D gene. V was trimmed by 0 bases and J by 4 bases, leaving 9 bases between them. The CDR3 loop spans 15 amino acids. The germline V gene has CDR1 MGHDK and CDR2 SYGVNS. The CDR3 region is CASSEYRQLNEKLFF. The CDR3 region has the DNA TGTGCCAGCAGTGAATACAGGCAGCTTAATGAAAAACTGTTTTTT.

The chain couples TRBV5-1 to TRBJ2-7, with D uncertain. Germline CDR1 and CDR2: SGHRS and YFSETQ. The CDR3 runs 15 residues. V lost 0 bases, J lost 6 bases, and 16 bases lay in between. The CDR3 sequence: CASSLGASWMSEQYF. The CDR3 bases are TGCGCCAGCAGCTTGGGGGCCAGCTGGATGAGCGAGCAGTACTTC.

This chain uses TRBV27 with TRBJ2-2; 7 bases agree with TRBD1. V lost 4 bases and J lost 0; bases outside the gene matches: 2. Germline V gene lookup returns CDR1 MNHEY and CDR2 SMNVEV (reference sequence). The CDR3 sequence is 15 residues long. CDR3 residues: CASSWTGANTGELFF. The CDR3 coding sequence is TGTGCCAGCAGTTGGACAGGAGCGAACACCGGGGAGCTGTTTTTT.

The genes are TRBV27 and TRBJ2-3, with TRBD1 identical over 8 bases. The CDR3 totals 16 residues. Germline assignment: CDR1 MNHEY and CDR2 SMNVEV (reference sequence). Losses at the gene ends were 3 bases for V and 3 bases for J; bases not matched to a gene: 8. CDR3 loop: CASSFIGTGDTDTQYF. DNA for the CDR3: TGTGCCAGCAGTTTCATCGGGACAGGCGATACAGATACGCAGTATTTT.

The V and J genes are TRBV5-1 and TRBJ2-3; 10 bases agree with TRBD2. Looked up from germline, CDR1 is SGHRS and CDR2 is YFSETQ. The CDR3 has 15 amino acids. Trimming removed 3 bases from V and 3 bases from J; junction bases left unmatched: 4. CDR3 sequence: CASSSIAGGTDTQYF. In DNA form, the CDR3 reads TGCGCCAGCAGCTCTATAGCGGGGGGAACAGATACGCAGTATTTT.

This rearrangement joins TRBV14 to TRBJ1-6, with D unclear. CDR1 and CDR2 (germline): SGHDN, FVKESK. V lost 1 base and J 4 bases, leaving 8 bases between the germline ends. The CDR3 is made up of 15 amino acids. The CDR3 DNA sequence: TGTGCCAGCAGCCAAGCTTGGCCTTATAATTCACCCCTCCACTTT. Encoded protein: CASSQAWPYNSPLHF.

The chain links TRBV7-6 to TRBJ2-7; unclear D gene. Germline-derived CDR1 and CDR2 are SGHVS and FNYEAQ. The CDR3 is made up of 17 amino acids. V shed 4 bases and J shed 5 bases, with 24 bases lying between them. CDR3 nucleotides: TGTGCCAGCAGCTCCCTACACCGCGACCTGGGCCAAAACGAGCAGTACTTC. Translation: CASSSLHRDLGQNEQYF.

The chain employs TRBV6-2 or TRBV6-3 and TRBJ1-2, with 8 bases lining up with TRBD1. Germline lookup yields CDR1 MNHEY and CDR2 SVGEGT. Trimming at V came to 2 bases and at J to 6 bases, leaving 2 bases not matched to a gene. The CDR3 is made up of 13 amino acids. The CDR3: CASSYGRGHGYTF. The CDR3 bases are TGTGCCAGCAGTTACGGCAGGGGGCATGGCTACACCTTC.

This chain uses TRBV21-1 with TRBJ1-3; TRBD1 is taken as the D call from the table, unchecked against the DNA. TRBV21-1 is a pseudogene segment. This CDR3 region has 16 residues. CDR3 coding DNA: TGTGCCAGCACCCTAAGGGGCAGGGGCGGGGGAAACACCATATATTTT. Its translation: CASTLRGRGGGNTIYF.

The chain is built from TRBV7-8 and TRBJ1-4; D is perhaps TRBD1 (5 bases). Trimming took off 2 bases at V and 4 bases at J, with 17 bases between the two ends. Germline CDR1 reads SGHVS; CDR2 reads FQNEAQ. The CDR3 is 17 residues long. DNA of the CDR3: TGTGCCAGCAGCTTATGGCAAAAGGGGCCGGATAATGAAAAACTGTTTTTT. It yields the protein CASSLWQKGPDNEKLFF.

Here the CDR3 DNA reads TGTGCCAGAAGCTTGGACAGGGATTATGGCTACACCTTC. Its protein is CARSLDRDYGYTF. The rearrangement links TRBV5-3 to TRBJ1-2, with D perhaps matching TRBD1 (6 bases). TRBV5-3 is designated an ORF whose function remains uncertain. The CDR3 loop spans 13 amino acids. Trimming took 0 bases from V and 5 from J, leaving 8 bases between them.

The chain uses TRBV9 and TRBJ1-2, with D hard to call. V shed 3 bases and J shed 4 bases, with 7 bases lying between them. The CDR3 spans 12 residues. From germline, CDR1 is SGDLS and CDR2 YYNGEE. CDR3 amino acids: CASSGSLYGYTF. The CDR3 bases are TGTGCCAGCAGCGGTTCTCTCTATGGCTACACCTTC.

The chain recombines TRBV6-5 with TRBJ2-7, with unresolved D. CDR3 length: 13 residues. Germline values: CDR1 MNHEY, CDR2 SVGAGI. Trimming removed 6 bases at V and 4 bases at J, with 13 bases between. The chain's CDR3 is CASRSEQSYEQYF. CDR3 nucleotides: TGTGCCAGCAGATCGGAACAGTCTTACGAGCAGTACTTC.